This TCR beta chain emerged from a study of T cell responses to AZD1222 COVID-19 vaccine. The wider study: Timing groups of about 4 and about 12 weeks for second doses were pooled. Study outcomes and limitations: A mostly white British donor set with more females was recruited, and clonal diversity was possibly underestimated. Repertoire collection took place solely once the T cell response had peaked.

CDR3 length: 14 residues. In germline, CDR1 is SEHNR, CDR2 FQNEAQ (reference sequence). J was trimmed by 6 bases and V by 5 bases; bases with no gene match: 3. Profiling relied on immunoSEQ multiplex PCR, and the TCRdb table lists in-frame clones only, not all of them. The sample has around 69,000 clones, about 88% seen once; the top ten hold about a tenth. On this clone itself: What it binds is unknown.

The rearrangement links TRBV7-9 to TRBJ2-1, with 11 nucleotides matching TRBD1. This TCR was recovered from an adult in good health. The material was peripheral blood, obtained on day 0 of AZD1222 vaccination. The CDR3 reads CASSRTGGSNEQFF. DNA of the CDR3: TGTGCCAGCAGCCGGACAGGGGGCTCCAATGAGCAGTTCTTC.